This passage covers 16 T cell receptor beta chains from one sample sequenced in a study of cytomegalovirus exposure and HLA in healthy donors (dated by TCRdb to about 2017). Receptor amplification or capture employed the immunoSEQ multiplex PCR assay. For the multiplex PCR, a mixture combining 60 forward primers for TCR Vbeta segments and 13 reverse primers for TCR Jbeta segments was used. The table was pulled from immuneACCESS by TCRdb, which kept in-frame rearrangements only. Such tables lose some clones; where checked, under half of the loss comes from unresolved V genes, and the rest has no known cause. Present in this sample are approximately 210,000 clones, around 87% of which were seen just once. The ten largest account for approximately 1.9% of the sample. Input material: PBMCs. These receptors all come from a woman younger than 35 in good health and CMV-seronegative.

This chain uses TRBV7-9 with TRBJ1-2; a possible D gene is TRBD1 (6 bases). Trimming pared 3 bases from V and 5 bases from J, leaving 16 bases between. Germline V CDR1 and CDR2: SEHNR, FQNEAQ (reference sequence). The CDR3 covers 15 residues. The CDR3 DNA reads as TGTGCCAGCAGCTTTGCGGACACGCAGGGGTATGGCTACACCTTC. Amino acid sequence: CASSFADTQGYGYTF.

The chain has TRBV19 and TRBJ2-7; 9 nucleotides line up with TRBD1. J lost 2 bases, V lost 8 bases, and 10 bases had no gene match. The germline gives CDR1 LNHDA, CDR2 SQIVND (reference sequence). CDR3 size: 15 residues. The CDR3 reads CASSDADRGPYEQYF. CDR3 DNA sequence: TGTGCCAGTTCAGATGCGGACAGGGGTCCCTACGAGCAGTACTTC.

The J gene is TRBJ1-2, the V gene TRBV6-5; 8 bases match TRBD1. Germline CDR1 and CDR2: MNHEY and SVGAGI. Trimming took 6 bases from V and 5 from J; bases not matched to a gene: 11. The CDR3 runs 15 residues. The CDR3 DNA follows: TGTGCCAGCAGGGAACGACAGGGGATGGGGTATGGCTACACCTTC. Translation gives CASRERQGMGYGYTF.

This chain joins TRBV30 and TRBJ1-2; TRBD1 might be the D (5 bases). Trimming took off 4 bases at V and 8 bases at J, with 17 bases between the two ends. This CDR3 is 13 amino acids long. Germline V gene lookup returns CDR1 GTSNPN and CDR2 SVGIG (reference sequence). CDR3 coding DNA: TGTGCCTGGAAAGTTCCAGGGATGGGCGGCTACACCTTC. Amino acids: CAWKVPGMGGYTF. Variable domain in full (rest from reference TRBV30 and TRBJ1-2): SQTIHQWPATLVQPVGSPLSLECTVEGTSNPNLYWYRQAAGRGLQLLFYSVGIGQISSEVPQNLSASRPQDRQFILSSKKLLLSDSGFYLCAWKVPGMGGYTFGSGTRLTVV.

This clone has just a few counts. The chain carries TRBV7-9 and TRBJ1-1, with D tentatively TRBD1 (5 bases). V gave up 1 base and J gave up 1 base, with 7 bases separating them. The CDR3 runs to 14 residues. Germline CDR1 is SEHNR and CDR2 is FQNEAQ (reference sequence). The chain's CDR3 is CASSLVQGNTEAFF. DNA for the CDR3: TGTGCCAGCAGCTTAGTTCAGGGGAACACTGAAGCTTTCTTT.

The chain joins TRBV14 to TRBJ2-2; 10 bases are a match to TRBD1. In germline, CDR1 is SGHDN, CDR2 FVKESK. Losses at the gene ends were 3 bases for V and 6 bases for J; bases not matched to a gene: 4. The CDR3 spans 15 residues. The CDR3 spells CASSHGQGGPGELFF. The CDR3 DNA sequence: TGTGCCAGCAGCCATGGACAGGGGGGGCCCGGGGAGCTGTTTTTT. Supplemented by reference TRBV14 and TRBJ2-2, the full variable domain reads EAGVTQFPSHSVIEKGQTVTLRCDPISGHDNLYWYRRVMGKEIKFLLHFVKESKQDESGMPNNRFLAERTGGTYSTLKVQPAELEDSGVYFCASSHGQGGPGELFFGEGSRLTVL.

CDR3 coding DNA: TGCGCCAGCAGCTTGGGAATGTTAGCGGGAGAGACCGGGGAGCTGTTTTTT. Translated: CASSLGMLAGETGELFF. The chain employs TRBV5-1 and TRBJ2-2; 9 nucleotides line up with TRBD2. CDR3 length equals 17 residues. Unmatched junction bases numbered 8, after V lost 0 bases and J lost 5 bases. Germline CDR1 is SGHRS and CDR2 is YFSETQ.

As to this clone: Different DNA sequences within this sample yield the same CDR3. The chain recombines TRBV7-2 with TRBJ2-2; perhaps TRBD2 as D (5 bases). The germline V and J ends were trimmed by 5 bases and 5 bases, with 9 bases remaining between them. Germline V gene sequence: CDR1 SGHTA, CDR2 FQGNSA. The CDR3 is 13 residues long. In DNA, the CDR3 is TGTGCCAGCAGCCCACGGGGAACCGGGGAGCTGTTTTTT. This encodes CASSPRGTGELFF.

The V call is TRBV29-1, the J call TRBJ2-4; the D is unclear. The CDR3 spans 11 residues. V dropped 4 bases and J dropped 6 bases, with 7 bases sitting between them. Germline-derived CDR1 and CDR2 are SQVTM and ANQGSEA. In DNA form, the CDR3 reads TGCAGCGTTGTCTCCGGAAACATTCAGTACTTC. As protein: CSVVSGNIQYF.

This chain links TRBV5-6 with TRBJ1-2, with 8 bases matching TRBD1. After removal of 4 bases from V and 6 bases from J, the junction contained 8 bases not matched to a gene. The CDR3 runs 14 residues. In germline, CDR1 is SGHDT, CDR2 YYEEEE. CDR3 in DNA: TGTGCCAGCAGCGTTGACAGGGGTCTTCATGGCTACACCTTC. Its protein is CASSVDRGLHGYTF.

This chain connects TRBV6-6 to TRBJ1-2; 9 nucleotides match TRBD1. Germline V CDR1 and CDR2: MNHNY, SVGAGI (reference sequence). Germline trimming cut 5 bases from V and 5 bases from J; bases unmatched to any gene: 9. The CDR3 consists of 15 residues. The CDR3: CASSPWDRARYGYTF. The CDR3 nucleotides read TGTGCCAGCAGTCCCTGGGACAGGGCAAGGTATGGCTACACCTTC.

V gene TRBV7-9 combines with J gene TRBJ1-2; 8 nucleotides align to TRBD1. The CDR3 spans 15 residues. Germline V gene lookup returns CDR1 SEHNR and CDR2 FQNEAQ (reference sequence). V dropped 4 bases and J dropped 5; count of bases not matched to a gene: 9. The CDR3 here is CASSSGQATPYGYTF. In DNA, the CDR3 is TGTGCCAGCAGCTCGGGACAGGCGACTCCTTATGGCTACACCTTC.

V and J are TRBV11-2 and TRBJ1-3, with D possibly TRBD1 on 6 matching bases. The ends were cut back, 5 bases at V and 1 base at J, with 21 bases in the middle. The germline V gene encodes CDR1 SGHAT and CDR2 FQNNGV. This CDR3 comprises 18 residues. The CDR3 is CASSPPLGGLSSGNTIYF. The CDR3 DNA follows: TGTGCCAGCAGCCCACCCCTGGGGGGGCTTAGTTCTGGAAACACCATATATTTT.

The chain carries TRBV28 and TRBJ2-7; D possibly corresponds to TRBD2 (5 bases). Trimming left V 6 bases short and J 6 bases short, with 15 bases between. Germline loops: CDR1 MDHEN, CDR2 SYDVKM. The CDR3 contains 13 residues. CDR3 nucleotide sequence: TGTGCCAGCAGCGCCGGGGTAGAACCCGAGCAGTACTTC. Protein: CASSAGVEPEQYF.

As concerns this clone: The junction departs from germline at one end; a sequencing error may be responsible. The chain employs TRBV7-7 and TRBJ1-3, with no clear D. There are 18 residues in the CDR3. Germline V gene sequence: CDR1 SSHAT, CDR2 FNYEAQ (reference sequence). The CDR3 region is CASSSLRGKSFSGNTIYF. CDR3 DNA: TGTGCTAGCAGCTCCCTCCGGGGTAAGTCTTTCTCTGGAAACACCATATATTTT.

The J gene is TRBJ1-1, the V gene TRBV28; the D gene is possibly TRBD1 (5 bases). This CDR3 contains 12 residues. CDR1 and CDR2 (germline): MDHEN, SYDVKM. The germline V and J ends were trimmed by 6 bases and 7 bases, with 12 bases remaining between them. The CDR3 DNA reads as TGTGCCAGCAGCCAGGGAAGCGTTGAAGCTTTCTTT. It is translated as CASSQGSVEAFF.